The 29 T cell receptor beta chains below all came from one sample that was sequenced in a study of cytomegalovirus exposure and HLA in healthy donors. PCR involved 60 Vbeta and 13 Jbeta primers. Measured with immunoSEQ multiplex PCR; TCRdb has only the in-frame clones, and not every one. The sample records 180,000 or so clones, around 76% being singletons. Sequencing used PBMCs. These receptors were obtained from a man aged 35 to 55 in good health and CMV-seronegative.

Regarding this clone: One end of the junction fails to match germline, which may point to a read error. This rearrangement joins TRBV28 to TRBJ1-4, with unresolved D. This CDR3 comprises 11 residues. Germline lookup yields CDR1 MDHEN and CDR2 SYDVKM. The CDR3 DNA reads TGTGCCAGCAGTTTAGGGCAGGCTCAGTCATTT. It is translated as CASSLGQAQSF.

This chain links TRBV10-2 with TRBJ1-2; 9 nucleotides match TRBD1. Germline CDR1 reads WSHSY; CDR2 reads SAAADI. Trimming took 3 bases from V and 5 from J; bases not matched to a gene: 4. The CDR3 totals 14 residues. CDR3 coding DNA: TGCGCCAGCAGTGAAACCGGGACAGGGTATGGCTACACCTTC. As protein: CASSETGTGYGYTF.

CDR3 in DNA: TGTGCCAGCAGTGGGGTTCGGCAGGGGGCGTCCGGGGAGCTGTTTTTT. It translates to CASSGVRQGASGELFF. The J gene is TRBJ2-2, the V gene TRBV2, with 8 bases fitting TRBD1. Germline CDR1 reads SNHLY; CDR2 reads FYNNEI. The CDR3 spans 16 residues. After removal of 4 bases from V and 6 bases from J, the junction contained 10 bases not matched to a gene.

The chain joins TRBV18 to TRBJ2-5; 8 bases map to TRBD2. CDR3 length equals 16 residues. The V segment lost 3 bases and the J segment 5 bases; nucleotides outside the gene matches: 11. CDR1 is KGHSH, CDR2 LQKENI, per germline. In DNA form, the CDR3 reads TGTGCCAGCTCACCCCCCAGCGGGAGTATGGTGGAGACCCAGTACTTC. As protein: CASSPPSGSMVETQYF.

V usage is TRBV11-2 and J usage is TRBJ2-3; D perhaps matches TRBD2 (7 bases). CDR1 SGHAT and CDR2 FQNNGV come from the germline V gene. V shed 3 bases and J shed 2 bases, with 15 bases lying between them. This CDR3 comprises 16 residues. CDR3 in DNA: TGTGCCAGCAGCTTTCATGCCGGGGGGCCCACAGATACGCAGTATTTT. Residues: CASSFHAGGPTDTQYF.

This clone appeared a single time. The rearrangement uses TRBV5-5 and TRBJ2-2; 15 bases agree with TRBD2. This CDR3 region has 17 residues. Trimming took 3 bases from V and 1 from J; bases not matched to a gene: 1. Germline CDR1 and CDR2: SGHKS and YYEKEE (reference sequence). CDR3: CASSWGLAGGNTGELFF. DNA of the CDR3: TGTGCCAGCAGCTGGGGACTAGCGGGAGGGAACACCGGGGAGCTGTTTTTT.

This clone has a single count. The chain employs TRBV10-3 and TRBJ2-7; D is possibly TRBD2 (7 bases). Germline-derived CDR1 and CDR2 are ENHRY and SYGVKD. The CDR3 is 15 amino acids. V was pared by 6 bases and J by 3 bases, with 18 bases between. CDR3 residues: CAIRATRGGRYEQYF. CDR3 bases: TGTGCCATCAGAGCTACGAGGGGGGGCCGCTACGAGCAGTACTTC.

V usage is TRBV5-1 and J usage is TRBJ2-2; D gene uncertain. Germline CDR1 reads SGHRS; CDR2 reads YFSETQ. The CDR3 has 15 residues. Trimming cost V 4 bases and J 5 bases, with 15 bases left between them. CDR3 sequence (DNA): TGCGCCAGCAGCCCTGATCCTGCTAGGACCGGGGAGCTGTTTTTT. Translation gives CASSPDPARTGELFF.

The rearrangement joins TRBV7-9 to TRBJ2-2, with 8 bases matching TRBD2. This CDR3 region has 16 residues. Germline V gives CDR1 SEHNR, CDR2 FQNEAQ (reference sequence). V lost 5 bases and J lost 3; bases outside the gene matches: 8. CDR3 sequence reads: CASSIPGLEDTGELFF. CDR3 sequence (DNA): TGTGCCAGCAGCATACCGGGACTAGAGGACACCGGGGAGCTGTTTTTT.

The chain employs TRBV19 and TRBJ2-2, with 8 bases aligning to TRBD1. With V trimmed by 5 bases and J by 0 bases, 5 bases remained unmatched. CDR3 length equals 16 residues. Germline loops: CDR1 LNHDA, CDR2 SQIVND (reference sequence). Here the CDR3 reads CASSPGQGANTGELFF. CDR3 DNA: TGTGCCAGTAGTCCCGGACAGGGCGCGAACACCGGGGAGCTGTTTTTT.

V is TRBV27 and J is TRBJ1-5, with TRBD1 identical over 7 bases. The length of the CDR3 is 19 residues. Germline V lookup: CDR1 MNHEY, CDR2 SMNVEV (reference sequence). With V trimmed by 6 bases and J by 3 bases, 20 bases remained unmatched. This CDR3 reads CASSPFVRGLPPHNQPQHF. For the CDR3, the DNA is TGTGCCAGCAGCCCCTTCGTAAGGGGGCTCCCGCCTCACAATCAGCCCCAGCATTTT.

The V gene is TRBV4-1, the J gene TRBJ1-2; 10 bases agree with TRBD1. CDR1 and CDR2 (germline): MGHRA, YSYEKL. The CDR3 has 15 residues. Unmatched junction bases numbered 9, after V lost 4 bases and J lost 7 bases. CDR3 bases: TGCGCCAGCAGCCTCCCGGGACAGGGGTTCAGTGGCTACACCTTC. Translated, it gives CASSLPGQGFSGYTF.

The CDR3 region is CASSEFGQRGQAFF. The CDR3 bases are TGTGCCAGCAGTGAATTCGGACAGCGAGGGCAAGCTTTCTTT. This chain joins TRBV25-1 and TRBJ1-1, with D possibly matching TRBD1 (6 bases). The V end lost 1 base, the J end lost 9 bases, and 15 bases lay between the germline ends. Germline V gene sequence: CDR1 MGHDK, CDR2 SYGVNS. This CDR3 is 14 amino acids long.

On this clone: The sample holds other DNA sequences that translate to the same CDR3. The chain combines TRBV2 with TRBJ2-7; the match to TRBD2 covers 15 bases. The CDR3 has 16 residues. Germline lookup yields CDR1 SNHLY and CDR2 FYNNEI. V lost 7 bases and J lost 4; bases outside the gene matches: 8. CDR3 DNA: TGTGCCAGCAACACCCTAGGACTAGCGGGGGGGTACGAGCAGTACTTC. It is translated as CASNTLGLAGGYEQYF.

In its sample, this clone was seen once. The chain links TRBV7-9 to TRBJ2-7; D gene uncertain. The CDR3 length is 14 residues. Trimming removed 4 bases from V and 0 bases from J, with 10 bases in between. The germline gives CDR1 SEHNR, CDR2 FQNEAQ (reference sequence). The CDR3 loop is CASSSNGPSYEQYF. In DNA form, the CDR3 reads TGTGCCAGCAGCTCCAATGGGCCCTCCTACGAGCAGTACTTC.

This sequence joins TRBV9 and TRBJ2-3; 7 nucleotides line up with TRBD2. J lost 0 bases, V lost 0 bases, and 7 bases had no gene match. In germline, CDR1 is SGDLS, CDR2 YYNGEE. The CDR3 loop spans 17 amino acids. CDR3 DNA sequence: TGTGCCAGCAGCGTAGATGGCGGTAGCGGGAGCACAGATACGCAGTATTTT. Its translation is CASSVDGGSGSTDTQYF.

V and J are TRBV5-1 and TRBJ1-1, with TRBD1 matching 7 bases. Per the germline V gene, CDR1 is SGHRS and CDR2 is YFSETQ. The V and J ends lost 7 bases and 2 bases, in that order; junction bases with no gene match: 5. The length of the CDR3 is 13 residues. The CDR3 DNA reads TGCGCCAGCGCCGGGACAGCTAACACTGAAGCTTTCTTT. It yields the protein CASAGTANTEAFF. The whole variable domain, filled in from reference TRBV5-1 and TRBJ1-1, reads KAGVTQTPRYLIKTRGQQVTLSCSPISGHRSVSWYQQTPGQGLQFLFEYFSETQRNKGNFPGRFSGRQFSNSRSEMNVSTLELGDSALYLCASAGTANTEAFFGQGTRLTVV.

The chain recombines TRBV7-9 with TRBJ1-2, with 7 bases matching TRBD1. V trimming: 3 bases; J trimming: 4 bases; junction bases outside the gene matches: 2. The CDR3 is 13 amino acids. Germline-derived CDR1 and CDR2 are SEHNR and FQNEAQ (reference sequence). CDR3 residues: CASSLDRIYGYTF. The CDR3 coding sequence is TGTGCCAGCAGCTTGGACAGGATCTATGGCTACACCTTC.

CDR3 region: CASSYPTGQVHHGYTF. The CDR3 coding sequence is TGTGCCAGCAGTTACCCCACGGGACAGGTTCATCATGGCTACACCTTC. The V and J genes are TRBV6-6 and TRBJ1-2, with 8 positions matching TRBD1. The CDR3 is 16 amino acids. With V trimmed by 2 bases and J by 6 bases, 11 bases remained unmatched. The germline gives CDR1 MNHNY, CDR2 SVGAGI (reference sequence).

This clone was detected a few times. The CDR3 protein is CASSPFLQGGKGLFF. CDR3 coding DNA: TGTGCCAGCAGCCCCTTTTTACAGGGGGGGAAGGGACTGTTTTTT. The V and J genes are TRBV6-1 and TRBJ1-4; 8 nucleotides align to TRBD1. The V gene's germline CDR1 is MNHNS and CDR2 SASEGT. With 6 bases clipped from V and 13 bases from J, the junction kept 16 bases outside the gene matches. The CDR3 sequence is 15 residues long.

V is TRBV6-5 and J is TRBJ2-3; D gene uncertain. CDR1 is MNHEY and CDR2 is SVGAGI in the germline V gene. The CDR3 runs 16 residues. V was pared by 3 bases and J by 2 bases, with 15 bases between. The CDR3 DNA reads TGTGCCAGCAGTTATCTAGACTCCACCCACACAGATACGCAGTATTTT. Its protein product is CASSYLDSTHTDTQYF.

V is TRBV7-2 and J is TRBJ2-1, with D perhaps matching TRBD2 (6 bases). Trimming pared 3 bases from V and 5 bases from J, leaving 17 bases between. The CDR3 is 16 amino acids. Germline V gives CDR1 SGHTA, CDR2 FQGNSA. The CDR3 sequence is CASSLVGGRINNEQFF. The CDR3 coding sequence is TGTGCCAGCAGCTTGGTTGGGGGGAGGATTAACAATGAGCAGTTCTTC.

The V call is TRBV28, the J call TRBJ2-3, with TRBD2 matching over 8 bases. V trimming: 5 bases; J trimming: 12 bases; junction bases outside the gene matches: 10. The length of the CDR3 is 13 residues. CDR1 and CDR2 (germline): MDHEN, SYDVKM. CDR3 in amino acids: CASSNVGGARQYF. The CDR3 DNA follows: TGTGCCAGCAGTAACGTCGGGGGGGCCAGACAGTATTTT.

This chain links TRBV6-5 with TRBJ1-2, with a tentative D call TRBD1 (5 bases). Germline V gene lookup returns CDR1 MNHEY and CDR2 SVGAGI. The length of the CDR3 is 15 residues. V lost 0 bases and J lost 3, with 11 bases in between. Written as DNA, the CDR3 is TGTGCCAGCAGTTACTCGGGGCCAGGCTACTATGGCTACACCTTC. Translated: CASSYSGPGYYGYTF.

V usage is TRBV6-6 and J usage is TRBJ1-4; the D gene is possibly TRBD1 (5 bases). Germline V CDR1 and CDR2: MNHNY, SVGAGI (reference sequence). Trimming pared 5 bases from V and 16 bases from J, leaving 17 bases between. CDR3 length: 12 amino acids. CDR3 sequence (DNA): TGTGCCAGCAGTGGCCCCAGGGTAGAGAGGTTTTTT. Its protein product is CASSGPRVERFF.

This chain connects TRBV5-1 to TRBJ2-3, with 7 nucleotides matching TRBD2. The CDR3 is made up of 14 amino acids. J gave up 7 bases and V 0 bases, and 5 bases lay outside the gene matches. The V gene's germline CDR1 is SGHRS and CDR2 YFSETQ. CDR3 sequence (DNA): TGCGCCAGCAGCTTGGGGGAGGGGAGGAATACGCAGTATTTT. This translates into CASSLGEGRNTQYF.

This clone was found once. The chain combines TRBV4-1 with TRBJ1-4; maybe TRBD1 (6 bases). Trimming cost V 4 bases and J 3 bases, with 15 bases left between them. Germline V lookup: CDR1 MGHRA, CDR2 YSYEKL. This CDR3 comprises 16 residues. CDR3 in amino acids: CASSPSLGQPNEKLFF. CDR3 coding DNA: TGCGCCAGCAGCCCCAGTCTGGGACAACCTAATGAAAAACTGTTTTTT.

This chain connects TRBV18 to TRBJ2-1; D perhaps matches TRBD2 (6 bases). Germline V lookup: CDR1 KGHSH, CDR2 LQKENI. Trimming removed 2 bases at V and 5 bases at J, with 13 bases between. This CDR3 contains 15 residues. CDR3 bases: TGTGCCAGCTCACCAAGACGACTAGAACACAATGAGCAGTTCTTC. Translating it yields CASSPRRLEHNEQFF. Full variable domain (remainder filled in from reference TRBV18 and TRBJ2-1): NAGVMQNPRHLVRRRGQEARLRCSPMKGHSHVYWYRQLPEEGLKFMVYLQKENIIDESGMPKERFSAEFPKEGPSILRIQQVVRGDSAAYFCASSPRRLEHNEQFFGPGTRLTVL.

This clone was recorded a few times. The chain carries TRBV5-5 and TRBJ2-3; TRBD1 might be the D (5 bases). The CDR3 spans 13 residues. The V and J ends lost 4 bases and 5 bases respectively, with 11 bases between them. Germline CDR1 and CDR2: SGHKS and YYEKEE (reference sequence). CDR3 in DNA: TGTGCCAGCAGCGCTGGACACGTAGATACGCAGTATTTT. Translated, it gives CASSAGHVDTQYF.